These 10 T cell receptor beta chains were sequenced from one sample in a study of shared clonotypes between healthy human individuals (TCRdb year 2020). Receptor amplification or capture employed the immunoSEQ multiplex PCR assay. The source is immuneACCESS, and TCRdb retained only in-frame sequences with V and J called. Part of the clones is not carried over; for the studies checked, unresolved V genes explain less than half of this, and the remainder is unexplained. This sample lists 1.5 million to 2.5 million clones; less than 95% were detected once. Under 1.5% of the sample rests with the top ten. CD8 naive samples consisted of CD45RO-negative cells that were positively selected for CCR7, yielding a CD45RA+CCR7+ population without TemRA cells. Sequenced: naive CD8+ T cells sorted from blood. Explained via the paper, the cell subset or site label denotes: CD45RA+CCR7+. These receptors were taken from a man aged 18 to 30 in good health.

This chain uses TRBV27 with TRBJ2-1; 9 bases are shared with TRBD1. CDR3 length: 17 residues. Trimming took 3 bases from V and 4 from J; bases not matched to a gene: 10. Germline assignment: CDR1 MNHEY and CDR2 SMNVEV (reference sequence). As DNA, the CDR3 is TGTGCCAGCAGTTTGGCCCCCGGGACAGGGAAATACAATGAGCAGTTCTTC. This encodes CASSLAPGTGKYNEQFF.

This chain connects TRBV19 to TRBJ2-1, with D hard to call. V was pared by 4 bases and J by 2 bases, with 6 bases between. CDR1 is LNHDA, CDR2 SQIVND, per germline (reference sequence). The CDR3 covers 13 residues. This CDR3 is CASSNLAYNEQFF. CDR3 DNA sequence: TGTGCCAGTAGTAACCTAGCCTACAATGAGCAGTTCTTC. Combining the CDR3 with reference TRBV19 and TRBJ2-1 gives the whole variable domain DGGITQSPKYLFRKEGQNVTLSCEQNLNHDAMYWYRQDPGQGLRLIYYSQIVNDFQKGDIAEGYSVSREKKESFPLTVTSAQKNPTAFYLCASSNLAYNEQFFGPGTRLTVL.

The gene calls are TRBV9 and TRBJ2-3, with D hard to call. V was pared by 0 bases and J by 6 bases, with 11 bases between. The CDR3 sequence is 14 residues long. Germline V gene sequence: CDR1 SGDLS, CDR2 YYNGEE. The CDR3, as DNA: TGTGCCAGCAGCGTAGTCGGTCATGGGGATACGCAGTATTTT. Translation gives CASSVVGHGDTQYF.

Points on this clone: This sample also contains other DNA sequences that code for the same CDR3. CDR3 sequence: CASSPLPPGGQETQYF. The CDR3 bases are TGTGCCAGCTCACCACTCCCCCCAGGGGGCCAAGAGACCCAGTACTTC. This sequence joins TRBV18 and TRBJ2-5; 7 bases are a match to TRBD1. J lost 1 base, V lost 1 base, and 6 bases had no gene match. The germline V gene has CDR1 KGHSH and CDR2 LQKENI. The CDR3 totals 16 residues.

This chain connects TRBV5-6 to TRBJ1-1, with D possibly matching TRBD1 (5 bases). The V gene lost 3 bases and the J gene lost 3 bases, with 12 bases spanning the gap. The CDR3 spans 14 residues. Per the germline V gene, CDR1 is SGHDT and CDR2 is YYEEEE. CDR3 loop: CASSWGYEDTEAFF. The DNA of the CDR3 is TGTGCCAGCAGCTGGGGGTATGAGGACACTGAAGCTTTCTTT. Variable domain in full (rest from reference TRBV5-6 and TRBJ1-1): DAGVTQSPTHLIKTRGQQVTLRCSPKSGHDTVSWYQQALGQGPQFIFQYYEEEERQRGNFPDRFSGHQFPNYSSELNVNALLLGDSALYLCASSWGYEDTEAFFGQGTRLTVV.

The rearrangement uses TRBV4-1 and TRBJ2-1, with TRBD2 matching over 8 bases. Germline trimming cut 5 bases from V and 6 bases from J; bases unmatched to any gene: 9. The germline V gene has CDR1 MGHRA and CDR2 YSYEKL. The CDR3 has 15 amino acids. The CDR3 DNA sequence: TGCGCCAGCAGCACCCCCAGCGGGGGATCCAATGAGCAGTTCTTC. Translated: CASSTPSGGSNEQFF.

The V gene is TRBV5-4, the J gene TRBJ1-2, with TRBD1 identical over 9 bases. The germline gives CDR1 SGHNT, CDR2 YYREEE (reference sequence). This CDR3 is 14 amino acids long. After removal of 5 bases from V and 7 bases from J, the junction contained 9 bases not matched to a gene. CDR3 DNA sequence: TGTGCCAGCAGTATACAGGGGGCGCCCCTTGGCTACACCTTC. Its protein product is CASSIQGAPLGYTF.

The chain employs TRBV6-1 and TRBJ2-5, with 7 bases lining up with TRBD2. This CDR3 has 15 residues. Germline lookup yields CDR1 MNHNS and CDR2 SASEGT. The junction had 10 bases not matched to a gene; V was cut back by 7 bases and J by 2 bases. CDR3 amino acids: CASTGGPPIQETQYF. In DNA form, the CDR3 reads TGTGCCAGCACGGGGGGACCCCCGATTCAAGAGACCCAGTACTTC.

This rearrangement joins TRBV5-1 to TRBJ2-5; D may be TRBD1 (7 bases). V was shortened by 5 bases and J by 4 bases, with 15 bases between the two germline ends. The CDR3 has 14 residues. Germline V gives CDR1 SGHRS, CDR2 YFSETQ. CDR3: CASRKDQGGETQYF. CDR3 nucleotides: TGCGCCAGCAGGAAGGACCAGGGGGGAGAGACCCAGTACTTC.

V usage is TRBV30 and J usage is TRBJ1-1, with D unresolved. Germline assignment: CDR1 GTSNPN and CDR2 SVGIG (reference sequence). The CDR3 has 14 amino acids. V was shortened by 0 bases and J by 1 base, with 9 bases between the two germline ends. The CDR3 DNA reads as TGTGCCTGGAGTGTACTGACGGGGAACACTGAAGCTTTCTTT. It codes for CAWSVLTGNTEAFF.